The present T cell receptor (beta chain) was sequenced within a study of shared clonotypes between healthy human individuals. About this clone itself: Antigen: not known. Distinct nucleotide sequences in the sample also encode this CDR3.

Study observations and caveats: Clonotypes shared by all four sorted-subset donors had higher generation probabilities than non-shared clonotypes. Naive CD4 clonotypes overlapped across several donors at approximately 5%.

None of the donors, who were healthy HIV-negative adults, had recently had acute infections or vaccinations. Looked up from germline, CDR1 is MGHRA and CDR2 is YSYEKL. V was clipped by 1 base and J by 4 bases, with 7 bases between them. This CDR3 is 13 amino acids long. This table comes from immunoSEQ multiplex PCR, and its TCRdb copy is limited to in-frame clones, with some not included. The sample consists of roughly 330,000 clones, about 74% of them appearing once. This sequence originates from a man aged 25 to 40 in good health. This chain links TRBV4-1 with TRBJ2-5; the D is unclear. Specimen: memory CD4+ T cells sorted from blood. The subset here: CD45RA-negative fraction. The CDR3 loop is CASSQALVETQYF. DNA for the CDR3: TGCGCCAGCAGCCAAGCTCTGGTAGAGACCCAGTACTTC.